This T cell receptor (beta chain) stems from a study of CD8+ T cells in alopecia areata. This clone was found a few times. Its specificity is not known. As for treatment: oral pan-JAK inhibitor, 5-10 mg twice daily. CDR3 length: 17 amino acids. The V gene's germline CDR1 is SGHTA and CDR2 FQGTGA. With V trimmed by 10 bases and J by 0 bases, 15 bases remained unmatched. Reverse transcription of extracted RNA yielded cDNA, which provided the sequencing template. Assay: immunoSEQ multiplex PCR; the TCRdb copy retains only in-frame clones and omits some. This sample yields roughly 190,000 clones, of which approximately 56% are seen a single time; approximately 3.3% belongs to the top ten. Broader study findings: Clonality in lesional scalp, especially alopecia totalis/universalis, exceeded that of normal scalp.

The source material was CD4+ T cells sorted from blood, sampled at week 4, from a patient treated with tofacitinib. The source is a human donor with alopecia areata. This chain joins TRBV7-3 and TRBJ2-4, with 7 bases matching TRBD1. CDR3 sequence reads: CATDGTDKFLAKNIQYF. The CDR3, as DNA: TGTGCCACCGACGGGACAGACAAGTTTCTAGCCAAAAACATTCAGTACTTC.